These T cell receptor beta chains were read from a single sample in a study of control samples from healthy donors and cancer patients. Method: immunoSEQ multiplex PCR; TCRdb's copy keeps in-frame clones and lacks some. The data show about 140,000 clones, with approximately 94% seen just once and around 13% held by the top ten. The specimen sequenced was blood. The receptors were sampled from a man in his forties or fifties in good health. Both conserved end residues are part of each CDR3. D genes are given only for firm matches. Size is stated for part of the rows, as once, few or many counts, or as a class when the clone is expanded.

d_call: .; clone_size: .; v_call: TRBV25-1; j_call: TRBJ1-4; cdr3_aa: CASSELGRSDEKLFF; cdr3_nt: TGTGCCAGCAGTGAATTGGGCAGATCCGATGAAAAACTGTTTTTT
d_call: .; clone_size: .; v_call: TRBV19; j_call: TRBJ1-5; cdr3_aa: CASKDRGQPQHF; cdr3_nt: TGTGCCAGTAAAGATAGGGGTCAGCCCCAGCATTTT
d_call: .; clone_size: .; v_call: TRBV6-1; j_call: TRBJ2-7; cdr3_aa: CASSEGKAYEQYF; cdr3_nt: TGTGCCAGCAGTGAAGGCAAGGCCTACGAGCAGTACTTC
d_call: .; clone_size: .; v_call: TRBV6-5; j_call: TRBJ1-6; cdr3_aa: CASRPTGPYNSPLHF; cdr3_nt: TGTGCCAGCAGACCCACGGGACCGTATAATTCACCCCTCCACTTT
d_call: .; clone_size: .; v_call: TRBV7-8; j_call: TRBJ2-1; cdr3_aa: CASSSAYWPTTTNEQFF; cdr3_nt: TGTGCCAGCAGTTCGGCTTATTGGCCGACGACGACTAATGAGCAGTTCTTC
d_call: TRBD1; clone_size: once; v_call: TRBV4-1; j_call: TRBJ1-1; cdr3_aa: CASSQRDSAMNTEAFF; cdr3_nt: TGCGCCAGCAGCCAAAGGGACAGCGCCATGAACACTGAAGCTTTCTTT
d_call: .; clone_size: .; v_call: TRBV7-2; j_call: TRBJ2-3; cdr3_aa: CASSLGMGTDTQYF; cdr3_nt: TGTGCCAGCAGCTTAGGGATGGGCACAGATACGCAGTATTTT
d_call: .; clone_size: .; v_call: TRBV7-9; j_call: TRBJ2-1; cdr3_aa: CASSLRGSSYNEQFF; cdr3_nt: TGTGCCAGCAGCTTACGGGGGAGTTCGTACAATGAGCAGTTCTTC
d_call: .; clone_size: .; v_call: TRBV11-2; j_call: TRBJ2-2; cdr3_aa: CASSPRQANTGELFF; cdr3_nt: TGTGCCAGCAGCCCCAGACAGGCGAACACCGGGGAGCTGTTTTTT
d_call: TRBD2; clone_size: .; v_call: TRBV6-2/TRBV6-3; j_call: TRBJ2-7; cdr3_aa: CASSTGTSGRAYEQYF; cdr3_nt: TGTGCCAGCAGTACCGGGACTAGCGGGAGGGCCTACGAGCAGTACTTC
d_call: .; clone_size: .; v_call: TRBV7-8; j_call: TRBJ2-1; cdr3_aa: CASSLGTSAEQFF; cdr3_nt: TGTGCCAGCAGCTTAGGAACGTCCGCTGAGCAGTTCTTC
d_call: TRBD2; clone_size: .; v_call: TRBV7-8; j_call: TRBJ2-5; cdr3_aa: CASSTGPGLAGETQYF; cdr3_nt: TGTGCCAGCAGCACCGGTCCGGGACTAGCGGGGGAGACCCAGTACTTC
d_call: .; clone_size: .; v_call: TRBV6-1; j_call: TRBJ1-5; cdr3_aa: CASSERGEGNQPQHF; cdr3_nt: TGTGCCAGCAGTGAACGGGGGGAGGGCAATCAGCCCCAGCATTTT
d_call: TRBD2; clone_size: .; v_call: TRBV19; j_call: TRBJ2-3; cdr3_aa: CASSIRGLAGAADTQYF; cdr3_nt: TGTGCCAGTAGTATTAGGGGACTAGCGGGAGCTGCAGATACGCAGTATTTT
d_call: TRBD1; clone_size: .; v_call: TRBV5-6; j_call: TRBJ1-2; cdr3_aa: CASSLLQLQGFWGYTF; cdr3_nt: TGTGCCAGCAGCTTGTTACAATTACAGGGGTTCTGGGGCTACACCTTC
d_call: TRBD1; clone_size: .; v_call: TRBV5-1; j_call: TRBJ1-1; cdr3_aa: CASSRDRMNTEAFF; cdr3_nt: TGCGCCAGCAGCAGGGACAGAATGAACACTGAAGCTTTCTTT
d_call: .; clone_size: once; v_call: TRBV11-2; j_call: TRBJ1-1; cdr3_aa: CASSFGDIRTKEAFF; cdr3_nt: TGTGCCAGCAGCTTTGGGGACATTCGAACTAAAGAAGCTTTCTTT
d_call: TRBD2; clone_size: .; v_call: TRBV24-1; j_call: TRBJ2-1; cdr3_aa: CATKRGDYNEQFF; cdr3_nt: TGTGCCACCAAGCGGGGGGATTACAATGAGCAGTTCTTC
d_call: TRBD1; clone_size: .; v_call: TRBV2; j_call: TRBJ1-2; cdr3_aa: CASTKNRGRHYGYTF; cdr3_nt: TGTGCCAGCACGAAAAACAGGGGGCGCCACTATGGCTACACCTTC
d_call: .; clone_size: once; v_call: TRBV6-6; j_call: TRBJ2-7; cdr3_aa: CASSRTATGLPSYEQYF; cdr3_nt: TGTGCCAGCAGTCGTACCGCTACAGGGCTACCATCCTACGAGCAGTACTTC
d_call: .; clone_size: .; v_call: TRBV7-9; j_call: TRBJ1-5; cdr3_aa: CASSQIGTVDQPQHF; cdr3_nt: TGTGCCAGCAGCCAAATCGGGACGGTGGATCAGCCCCAGCATTTT
d_call: TRBD1; clone_size: few; v_call: TRBV6-5; j_call: TRBJ1-1; cdr3_aa: CASSIERDRNTEAFF; cdr3_nt: TGTGCCAGCAGCATCGAAAGGGACAGGAACACTGAAGCTTTCTTT
d_call: .; clone_size: .; v_call: TRBV6-2/TRBV6-3; j_call: TRBJ2-2; cdr3_aa: CASSYLKTRAPTGELFF; cdr3_nt: TGTGCCAGCAGTTACTTGAAAACTAGGGCACCGACCGGGGAGCTGTTTTTT
d_call: .; clone_size: .; v_call: TRBV10-2; j_call: TRBJ1-5; cdr3_aa: CASIAGGLSNQPQHF; cdr3_nt: TGCGCCAGCATCGCGGGGGGGCTGAGCAATCAGCCCCAGCATTTT
d_call: TRBD2; clone_size: .; v_call: TRBV5-4; j_call: TRBJ2-3; cdr3_aa: CASSFGSGGADTQYF; cdr3_nt: TGTGCCAGCAGCTTCGGGAGCGGGGGCGCTGATACGCAGTATTTT
d_call: .; clone_size: .; v_call: TRBV5-6; j_call: TRBJ2-5; cdr3_aa: CASSLDAGARQETQYF; cdr3_nt: TGTGCCAGCAGCTTGGACGCAGGGGCGAGGCAAGAGACCCAGTACTTC
d_call: TRBD2; clone_size: .; v_call: TRBV9; j_call: TRBJ2-5; cdr3_aa: CASSREGTSGGQTQYF; cdr3_nt: TGTGCCAGCAGCCGTGAGGGGACTAGCGGGGGTCAGACCCAGTACTTC
d_call: .; clone_size: .; v_call: TRBV27; j_call: TRBJ2-1; cdr3_aa: CASSLRDTLYNEQFF; cdr3_nt: TGTGCCAGCAGCCTCCGGGACACCCTGTACAATGAGCAGTTCTTC
d_call: .; clone_size: .; v_call: TRBV10-3; j_call: TRBJ1-6; cdr3_aa: CAASPGSSYNSPLHF; cdr3_nt: TGTGCCGCGTCCCCAGGGAGCTCCTATAATTCACCCCTCCACTTT
d_call: TRBD1; clone_size: .; v_call: TRBV5-6; j_call: TRBJ2-1; cdr3_aa: CASSSEGQGYNEQFF; cdr3_nt: TGTGCCAGCAGCTCTGAGGGACAGGGCTACAATGAGCAGTTCTTC
d_call: .; clone_size: .; v_call: TRBV29-1; j_call: TRBJ2-7; cdr3_aa: CSVITGPRSYEQYF; cdr3_nt: TGCAGCGTTATTACAGGGCCTCGCTCCTACGAGCAGTACTTC
d_call: TRBD1; clone_size: medium-sized; v_call: TRBV28; j_call: TRBJ1-5; cdr3_aa: CASSFWTGRRSQPQHF; cdr3_nt: TGTGCCAGCAGTTTTTGGACAGGGAGACGGAGTCAGCCCCAGCATTTT
d_call: .; clone_size: .; v_call: TRBV28; j_call: TRBJ1-4; cdr3_aa: CASSLWTEANEKLFF; cdr3_nt: TGTGCCAGCAGTTTATGGACAGAGGCGAATGAAAAACTGTTTTTT
d_call: TRBD2; clone_size: .; v_call: TRBV4-1; j_call: TRBJ2-7; cdr3_aa: CASSQEAGWFERETIEQYF; cdr3_nt: TGCGCCAGCAGCCAAGAGGCCGGGTGGTTCGAGCGGGAGACAATCGAGCAGTACTTC
d_call: TRBD2; clone_size: .; v_call: TRBV29-1; j_call: TRBJ2-5; cdr3_aa: CSAPQWDHGASGRGYQETQYF; cdr3_nt: TGCAGCGCCCCCCAATGGGACCATGGGGCTAGCGGGAGGGGGTACCAAGAGACCCAGTACTTC
d_call: .; clone_size: .; v_call: TRBV23-1; j_call: TRBJ1-5; cdr3_aa: CASVIQPQHF; cdr3_nt: TGCGCCAGCGTGATACAGCCCCAGCATTTT
d_call: .; clone_size: .; v_call: TRBV7-9; j_call: TRBJ2-1; cdr3_aa: CASSLRPGRTNEQFF; cdr3_nt: TGTGCCAGCAGCTTAAGGCCGGGAAGGACCAATGAGCAGTTCTTC
d_call: .; clone_size: .; v_call: TRBV25-1; j_call: TRBJ2-1; cdr3_aa: CASRNRPRGSDEQFF; cdr3_nt: TGTGCCAGCAGGAACAGGCCGCGAGGCTCGGATGAGCAGTTCTTC
d_call: .; clone_size: .; v_call: TRBV9; j_call: TRBJ1-1; cdr3_aa: CASGTNGGTEAFF; cdr3_nt: TGTGCCAGCGGGACCAACGGTGGCACTGAAGCTTTCTTT
d_call: TRBD1; clone_size: .; v_call: TRBV2; j_call: TRBJ2-6; cdr3_aa: CASSDLTGGPGANVLTF; cdr3_nt: TGTGCCAGCAGTGACCTGACAGGGGGCCCTGGGGCCAACGTCCTGACTTTC
d_call: .; clone_size: .; v_call: TRBV10-2; j_call: TRBJ1-2; cdr3_aa: CASSDGRTYGYTF; cdr3_nt: TGCGCCAGCAGTGATGGCCGAACCTACGGCTACACCTTC
d_call: .; clone_size: .; v_call: TRBV12-3/TRBV12-4; j_call: TRBJ1-3; cdr3_aa: CASSLGQGGTIYF; cdr3_nt: TGTGCCAGCAGTTTAGGACAAGGGGGGACCATATATTTT
d_call: .; clone_size: .; v_call: TRBV5-6; j_call: TRBJ1-2; cdr3_aa: CASSKGVSYGYTF; cdr3_nt: TGTGCCAGCAGCAAAGGGGTGAGCTATGGCTACACCTTC
d_call: .; clone_size: .; v_call: TRBV12-5; j_call: TRBJ2-7; cdr3_aa: CASGLVPRSLNKADEQYF; cdr3_nt: TGTGCTAGTGGTTTGGTGCCTCGTTCCCTGAACAAAGCCGACGAGCAGTACTTC
d_call: .; clone_size: .; v_call: TRBV3-1/TRBV3-2; j_call: TRBJ1-2; cdr3_aa: CASAPSLLPHGYTF; cdr3_nt: TGTGCCAGCGCCCCCAGTCTACTCCCGCATGGCTACACCTTC
d_call: TRBD1; clone_size: .; v_call: TRBV10-1; j_call: TRBJ2-7; cdr3_aa: CASRDRGLIYEQYF; cdr3_nt: TGCGCCAGCAGGGACAGGGGGCTCATATACGAGCAGTACTTC
d_call: .; clone_size: .; v_call: TRBV3-1/TRBV3-2; j_call: TRBJ1-1; cdr3_aa: CASSPRLNTEAFF; cdr3_nt: TGTGCCAGCAGCCCAAGGCTGAACACTGAAGCTTTCTTT
d_call: TRBD1; clone_size: once; v_call: TRBV2; j_call: TRBJ2-2; cdr3_aa: CASSGDGQGTGELFF; cdr3_nt: TGTGCCAGCAGTGGTGATGGACAGGGCACCGGGGAGCTGTTTTTT
d_call: .; clone_size: .; v_call: TRBV9; j_call: TRBJ2-3; cdr3_aa: CASSVEDSLDRQYF; cdr3_nt: TGTGCCAGCAGCGTAGAGGATAGTTTAGACCGGCAGTATTTT
d_call: TRBD1; clone_size: .; v_call: TRBV5-6; j_call: TRBJ2-7; cdr3_aa: CASSIPGQGANEQYF; cdr3_nt: TGTGCCAGCAGTATACCGGGACAGGGGGCCAACGAGCAGTACTTC
d_call: TRBD1; clone_size: .; v_call: TRBV10-3; j_call: TRBJ1-3; cdr3_aa: CAISESGQISGNTIYF; cdr3_nt: TGTGCCATCAGTGAGTCGGGACAGATCTCTGGAAACACCATATATTTT